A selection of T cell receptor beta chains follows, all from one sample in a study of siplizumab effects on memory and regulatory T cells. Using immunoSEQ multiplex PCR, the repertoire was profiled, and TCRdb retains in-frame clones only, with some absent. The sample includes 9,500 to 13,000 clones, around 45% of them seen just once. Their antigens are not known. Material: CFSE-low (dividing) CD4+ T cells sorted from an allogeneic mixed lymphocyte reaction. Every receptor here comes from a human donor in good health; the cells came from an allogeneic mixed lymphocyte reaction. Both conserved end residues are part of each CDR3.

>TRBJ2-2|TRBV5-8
CASSLGLRRATGELFF
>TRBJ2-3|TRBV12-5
CASAFDSTDTQYF
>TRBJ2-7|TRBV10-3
CAISEDTVDYEQYF
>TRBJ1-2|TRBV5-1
CASVLTVRKTYGYTF
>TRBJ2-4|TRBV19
CASSQLSILAKNIQYF
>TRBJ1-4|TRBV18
CASSPQGEKLFF
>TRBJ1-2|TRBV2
CASSEVVGAGPFYGYTF
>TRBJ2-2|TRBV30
CALRVRSTGELFF
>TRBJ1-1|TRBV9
CASSPPIDRPGLSSWNTEAFF
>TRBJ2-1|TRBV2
CASMFQVWGDEQFF
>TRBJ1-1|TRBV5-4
CASSWGGSRSTEAFF
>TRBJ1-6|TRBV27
CASSYGRYNSPLHF
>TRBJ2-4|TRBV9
CASSVGDGPKNIQYF
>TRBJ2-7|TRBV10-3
CAIRTRDSSYEQYF
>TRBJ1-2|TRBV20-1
CSARGVTGYTF
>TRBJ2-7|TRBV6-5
CASSHRRGVEQYF
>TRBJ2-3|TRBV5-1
CASSRGQGDTQYF
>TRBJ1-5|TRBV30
CAWSDVLNQPQHF
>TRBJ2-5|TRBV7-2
CASSLGGLRETQYF
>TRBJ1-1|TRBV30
CAWSRPPLTEAFF
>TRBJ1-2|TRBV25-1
CASSTTIGLYGYTF
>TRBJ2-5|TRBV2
CASTRDRGETQYF
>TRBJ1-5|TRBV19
CASKNQGYSNQPQHF
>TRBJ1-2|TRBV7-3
CASSLDGGAGYTF
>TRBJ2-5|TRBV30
CAWRTSGSNTRGTQYF
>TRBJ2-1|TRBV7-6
CASNPGGGNEQFF
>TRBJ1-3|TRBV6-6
CASRRKHTIYF
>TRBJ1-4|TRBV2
CASSARRGAGEKLFF
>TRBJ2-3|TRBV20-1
CSASMADTQYF
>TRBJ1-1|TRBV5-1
CASTRQENTEAFF
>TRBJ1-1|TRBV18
CASSRNGGTEAFF
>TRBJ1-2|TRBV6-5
CASRGRQGGGYTF
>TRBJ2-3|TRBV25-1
CASSGPGAADTQYF
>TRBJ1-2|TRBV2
CASRAGQGPYYGYTF
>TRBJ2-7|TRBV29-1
CSVGDRGLYEQYF
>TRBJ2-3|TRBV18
CASSPPVRDTQYF
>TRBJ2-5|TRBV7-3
CASSQVAGQETQYF
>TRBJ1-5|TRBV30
CAWSAVGSQPQHF
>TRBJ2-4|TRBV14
CASSRMGEQAKNIQYF
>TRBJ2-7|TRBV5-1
CASSAGGNVYEQYF
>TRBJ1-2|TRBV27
CASSLNWAGGYTF
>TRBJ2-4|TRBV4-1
CASSQPLAGFNIQYF
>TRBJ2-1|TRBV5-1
CASSLAPTSGYNEQFF
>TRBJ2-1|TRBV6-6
CASSRSGLDNEQFF
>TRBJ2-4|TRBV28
CASSLSGYKNIQYF
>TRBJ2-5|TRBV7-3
CASSGQGATETQYF